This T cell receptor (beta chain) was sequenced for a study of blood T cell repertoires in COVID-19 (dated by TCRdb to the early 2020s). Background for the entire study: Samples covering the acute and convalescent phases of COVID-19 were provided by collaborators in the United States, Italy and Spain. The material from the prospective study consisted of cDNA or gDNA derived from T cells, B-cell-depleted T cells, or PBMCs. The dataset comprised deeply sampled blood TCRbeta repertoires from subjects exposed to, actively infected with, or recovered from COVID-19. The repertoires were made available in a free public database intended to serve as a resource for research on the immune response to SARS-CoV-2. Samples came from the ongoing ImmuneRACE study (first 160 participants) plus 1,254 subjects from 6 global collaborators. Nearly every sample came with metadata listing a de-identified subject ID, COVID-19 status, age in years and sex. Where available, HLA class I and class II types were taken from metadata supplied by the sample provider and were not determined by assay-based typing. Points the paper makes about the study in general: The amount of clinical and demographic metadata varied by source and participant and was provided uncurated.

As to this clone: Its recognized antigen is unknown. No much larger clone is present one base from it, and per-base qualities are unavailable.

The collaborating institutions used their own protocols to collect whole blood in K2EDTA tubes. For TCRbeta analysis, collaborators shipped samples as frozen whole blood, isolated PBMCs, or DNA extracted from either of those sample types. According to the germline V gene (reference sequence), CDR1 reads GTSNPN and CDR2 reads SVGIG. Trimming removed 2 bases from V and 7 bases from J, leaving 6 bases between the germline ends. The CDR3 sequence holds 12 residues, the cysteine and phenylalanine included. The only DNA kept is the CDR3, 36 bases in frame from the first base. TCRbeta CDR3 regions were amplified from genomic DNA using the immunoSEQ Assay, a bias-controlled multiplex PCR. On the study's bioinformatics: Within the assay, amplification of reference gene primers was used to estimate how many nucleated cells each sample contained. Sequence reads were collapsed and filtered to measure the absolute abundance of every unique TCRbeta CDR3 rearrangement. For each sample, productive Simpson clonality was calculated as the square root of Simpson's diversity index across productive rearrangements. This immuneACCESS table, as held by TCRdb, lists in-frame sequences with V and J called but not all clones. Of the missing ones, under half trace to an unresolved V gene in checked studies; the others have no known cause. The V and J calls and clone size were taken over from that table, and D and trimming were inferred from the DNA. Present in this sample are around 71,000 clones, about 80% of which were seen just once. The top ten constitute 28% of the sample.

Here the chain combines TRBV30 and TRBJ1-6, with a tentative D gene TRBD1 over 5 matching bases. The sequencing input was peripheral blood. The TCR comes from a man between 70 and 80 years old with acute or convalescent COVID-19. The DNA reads TGTGCCTGGAGTCCAGGGAATTCACCCCTCCACTTT. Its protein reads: CAWSPGNSPLHF.